These T cell receptor beta chains were read from a single sample in a study of blood T cell repertoires in COVID-19. Clones were sequenced by immunoSEQ multiplex PCR, and TCRdb holds only the in-frame ones, with some missing. Of a few hundred thousand clones listed, more than 85% are singletons. Specimen: peripheral blood. Source of these receptors: a woman between 45 and 65 years old with COVID-19, enrolled during active disease. The CDR3 runs from the conserved cysteine through the conserved F or W. D genes are given only for firm matches. Some rows have no size entry. The others give once, few or many, or a class for an expanded clone.

TRBV7-9	-	TRBD2	TRBJ2-3	TGTGCCAGCACCCAGCAAGCGGGGAGCACAGATACGCAGTATTTT	CASTQQAGSTDTQYF
TRBV5-6	-	-	TRBJ2-3	TGTGCCAGCAGCTTGGCTAGCCCCGGGCCAGATACGCAGTATTTT	CASSLASPGPDTQYF
TRBV4-3	-	-	TRBJ2-3	TGCGCCAGCAGCCAAGATGGGCCGGGAGTGGATACGCAGTATTTT	CASSQDGPGVDTQYF
TRBV27	-	TRBD2	TRBJ2-5	TGTGCCAGCAGTTTATCGAGCGGGGGGACTCAGTACTTC	CASSLSSGGTQYF
TRBV27	-	-	TRBJ2-1	TGTGCCAGCAGTTCCGGACAGACTCAGTTCTTC	CASSSGQTQFF
TRBV7-2	-	-	TRBJ1-6	TGTGCCAGCAGCCCAGAAACAAGGGGGACGACACCCCTCCACTTT	CASSPETRGTTPLHF
TRBV4-2	-	-	TRBJ1-2	TGTGCCAGCAGCCAAGATACGGCAGGGAGGAGCTATGGCTACACCTTC	CASSQDTAGRSYGYTF
TRBV6-6	-	TRBD1	TRBJ1-4	TGTGCCAGCAGCCTGGGACAGGGTGATGAAAAACTGTTTTTT	CASSLGQGDEKLFF
TRBV6-5	-	TRBD1	TRBJ1-1	TGTGCCAGCAGTAGACAGGGACCAACTGAAGCTTTCTTT	CASSRQGPTEAFF
TRBV6-5	-	-	TRBJ1-1	TGTGCCAGCAGGCAGGGTCCGCTGGCTTTCTTT	CASRQGPLAFF
TRBV15	-	-	TRBJ1-1	TGTGCCACCAGCACAGGGTGGATGACTTTCTTT	CATSTGWMTFF
TRBV5-1	-	-	TRBJ2-3	TGCGCCACCGCCCCTCCGGGGGTCTCCACAGATACGCAGTATTTT	CATAPPGVSTDTQYF
TRBV19	-	TRBD1	TRBJ1-5	TGTGCCAGTAGTCAATCGACAGGGAATCAGCCCCAGCATTTT	CASSQSTGNQPQHF
TRBV27	-	-	TRBJ1-1	TGTGCCAGCAGTTTCGGGACTGAAGCTTTCTTT	CASSFGTEAFF
TRBV14	-	-	TRBJ2-7	TGTGCCAGCAGCCACCTCCCCGGGACAAGCAGATACGAGCAGTACTTC	CASSHLPGTSRYEQYF
TRBV19	-	TRBD1	TRBJ1-1	TGTGCCAGTAGATCTCGCGGGACAGGGAACACTGAAGCTTTCTTT	CASRSRGTGNTEAFF
TRBV9	once	TRBD1	TRBJ1-1	TGTGCCAGCAGCCCCCGGACAGGGATGAACACTGAAGCTTTCTTT	CASSPRTGMNTEAFF
TRBV7-9	once	TRBD2	TRBJ2-7	TGTGCCAGCAGCTCCTTAATTCCGGGACTAGCGGGGGAAGACGAGCAGTACTTC	CASSSLIPGLAGEDEQYF
TRBV10-3	-	-	TRBJ2-3	TGTGCCATCAGCTTTGGAGGGGACACAGATACGCAGTATTTT	CAISFGGDTDTQYF
TRBV5-1	-	-	TRBJ1-2	TGCGCCAGCAGCCTTCCGAGTAGAAACTATGGCTACACCTTC	CASSLPSRNYGYTF
TRBV11-2	-	TRBD2	TRBJ2-3	TGTGCCAGCAGCTTAGATCGAAGCGGGGGGCGGGATACGCAGTATTTT	CASSLDRSGGRDTQYF
TRBV12-3/TRBV12-4	-	TRBD1	TRBJ1-2	TGTGCCAGCAATTATGGGACAGGGGTCGGCTACACCTTC	CASNYGTGVGYTF
TRBV30	-	-	TRBJ2-6	TGTGCCTGGAACGGGGGAACTGGGGCCAACGTCCTGACTTTC	CAWNGGTGANVLTF
TRBV18	-	-	TRBJ1-6	TGTGCCAGCTCAGGAGTTAGCTCCTATAATTCACCCCTCCACTTT	CASSGVSSYNSPLHF
TRBV5-1	-	-	TRBJ1-1	TGCGCCAGCAGCTTGGGTACAGAATTGGGCGCTGAAGCTTTCTTT	CASSLGTELGAEAFF
TRBV30	-	-	TRBJ1-5	TGTGCCTGGAGTGTACAGGGATTGGGCAATCAGCCCCAGCATTTT	CAWSVQGLGNQPQHF
TRBV2	-	TRBD1	TRBJ1-1	TGTGCCAGCAGCCCGGACAGGGCCACTGAAGCTTTCTTT	CASSPDRATEAFF
TRBV5-1	-	TRBD1	TRBJ1-2	TGCGCCAGCAGCACAGGGGGAGGCTACACCTTC	CASSTGGGYTF
TRBV9	-	TRBD1	TRBJ1-6	TGTGCCAGCAGCGGCCCCGGGACAGGGGGTTCACCCCTCCACTTT	CASSGPGTGGSPLHF
TRBV11-2	-	TRBD1	TRBJ1-2	TGTGCCAGCAGCTTACAGGGGGCTAACTATGGCTACACCTTC	CASSLQGANYGYTF
TRBV10-1	-	TRBD1	TRBJ1-1	TGCGCCAGCAGCAGGCGAGGGGGCTCTGAAGCTTTCTTT	CASSRRGGSEAFF
TRBV3-1/TRBV3-2	-	TRBD1	TRBJ1-4	TGTGCCAGCAGCCTAAGGGGGACAGGAGCTAATGAAAAACTGTTTTTT	CASSLRGTGANEKLFF
TRBV7-6	few	-	TRBJ2-7	TGTGCCAGCAGCCTATCCCCCCCAGGGCTGGGGGGCGAGCAGTACTTC	CASSLSPPGLGGEQYF
TRBV18	once	TRBD1	TRBJ2-6	TGTGCCAGCTCACCCCCGGGACAGGGAAGCTCTGGGGCCAACGTCCTGACTTTC	CASSPPGQGSSGANVLTF
TRBV14	-	TRBD1	TRBJ1-1	TGTGCCAGCAGCCAAGAGACCGGGACAGGGGTATGGAACACTGAAGCTTTCTTT	CASSQETGTGVWNTEAFF
TRBV12-3/TRBV12-4	once	-	TRBJ2-3	TGTGCCAGCAGTTCACTAGATACGCAGTATTTT	CASSSLDTQYF
TRBV6-4	-	-	TRBJ2-1	TGTGCCAGCAGTGACTCGAAGGGGCAGGGATGGAGTGAGCAGTTCTTC	CASSDSKGQGWSEQFF
TRBV13	-	-	TRBJ1-1	TGTGCCAGTATGCTGGGGGGGCCGAACACTGAAGCTTTCTTT	CASMLGGPNTEAFF
TRBV6-5	-	-	TRBJ1-5	TGTGCCAGCAGACCCAGGGGTCCCGGTCAGCCCCAGCATTTT	CASRPRGPGQPQHF
TRBV2	-	-	TRBJ1-2	TGTGCCAGCAATTTAGTGGACACCTCGTACTATGGCTACACCTTC	CASNLVDTSYYGYTF